What follows are 17 T cell receptor beta chains derived from one specimen sequenced in a study of cytomegalovirus exposure and HLA in healthy donors. The repertoire was sequenced with immunoSEQ multiplex PCR; TCRdb's copy has only in-frame clones and lacks some. This table holds roughly 150,000 clones, 70% to 90% found once. Sequences were obtained from PBMCs. These receptors were collected from a man between 18 and 35 years old in good health and CMV-seronegative.

This clone was seen more than once but under ten times. The chain links TRBV19 to TRBJ1-5; D ambiguous. Trimming took 3 bases from V and 1 from J, leaving 10 bases between them. The CDR3 contains 15 residues. Germline V gene sequence: CDR1 LNHDA, CDR2 SQIVND (reference sequence). The CDR3 DNA sequence: TGTGCCAGTAGTATGGTGTTGGGCAGCAATCAGCCCCAGCATTTT. Translated, it gives CASSMVLGSNQPQHF.

The V gene is TRBV11-2, the J gene TRBJ2-7; 9 bases align to TRBD1. This CDR3 is 14 amino acids long. V lost 5 bases and J lost 6; bases outside the gene matches: 8. From germline, CDR1 is SGHAT and CDR2 FQNNGV. The DNA of the CDR3 is TGTGCCAGCAGCAGCCCAAAGACAGGGGGCGAGCAGTACGTC. Translated: CASSSPKTGGEQYV.

The rearrangement uses TRBV7-9 and TRBJ1-6; D perhaps matches TRBD1 (6 bases). V dropped 5 bases and J dropped 9 bases, with 11 bases sitting between them. Per germline, CDR1 SEHNR and CDR2 FQNEAQ (reference sequence). The CDR3 totals 13 residues. The CDR3 DNA reads TGTGCCAGCAGCAAGGGAGGGGGTTCACCCCTCCACTTT. Protein sequence: CASSKGGGSPLHF. Combining the CDR3 with reference TRBV7-9 and TRBJ1-6 gives the whole variable domain DTGVSQNPRHKITKRGQNVTFRCDPISEHNRLYWYRQTLGQGPEFLTYFQNEAQLEKSRLLSDRFSAERPKGSFSTLEIQRTEQGDSAMYLCASSKGGGSPLHFGNGTRLTVT.

The chain has TRBV28 and TRBJ1-1; 8 bases map to TRBD1. Looked up from germline, CDR1 is MDHEN and CDR2 is SYDVKM. J was trimmed by 5 bases and V by 6 bases; bases with no gene match: 14. This CDR3 region has 16 residues. The CDR3 DNA reads as TGTGCCAGCAGCACCCCCGGACAGGGAATGGAAACTGAAGCTTTCTTT. This sequence encodes CASSTPGQGMETEAFF.

The chain recombines TRBV7-9 with TRBJ2-5; 10 nucleotides align to TRBD2. CDR3 length: 15 residues. The germline CDR1 and CDR2 sequences are SEHNR and FQNEAQ (reference sequence). V dropped 5 bases and J dropped 2; count of bases not matched to a gene: 5. The CDR3 here is CASSPTSGQQETQYF. The CDR3 nucleotides are TGTGCCAGCAGCCCGACTAGCGGGCAACAAGAGACCCAGTACTTC. The full variable domain, completed using reference TRBV7-9 and TRBJ2-5, is DTGVSQNPRHKITKRGQNVTFRCDPISEHNRLYWYRQTLGQGPEFLTYFQNEAQLEKSRLLSDRFSAERPKGSFSTLEIQRTEQGDSAMYLCASSPTSGQQETQYFGPGTRLLVL.

The gene calls are TRBV27 and TRBJ1-5, with D unclear. Per germline, CDR1 MNHEY and CDR2 SMNVEV (reference sequence). With 2 bases removed from V and 2 bases from J, the gap between germline ends came to 4 bases. This CDR3 has 13 residues. The CDR3 DNA reads as TGTGCCAGCAGTTTAGGGCGCAATCAGCCCCAGCATTTT. Translating it yields CASSLGRNQPQHF.

The chain couples TRBV7-2 to TRBJ2-7; 8 bases map to TRBD1. Germline CDR1 is SGHTA and CDR2 is FQGNSA. V lost 4 bases to trimming and J lost 4 bases; unmatched junction nucleotides: 9. CDR3 length equals 15 residues. CDR3 region: CASSWPRGLRYEQYV. CDR3 DNA sequence: TGTGCCAGCAGCTGGCCCAGGGGGCTACGGTACGAGCAGTACGTC.

This clone has just a few counts. The V gene is TRBV29-1, the J gene TRBJ1-4, with TRBD1 matching over 12 bases. This CDR3 is 15 amino acids long. Looked up from germline, CDR1 is SQVTM and CDR2 is ANQGSEA. V shed 4 bases and J 3 bases; nucleotides not matched to a gene: 3. CDR3 loop: CSVAGQGASNEKLFF. In nucleotides, the CDR3 is TGCAGCGTTGCGGGACAGGGGGCGTCTAATGAAAAACTGTTTTTT. The full variable domain, in which reference TRBV29-1 and TRBJ1-4 provide the parts outside the CDR3, is SAVISQKPSRDICQRGTSLTIQCQVDSQVTMMFWYRQQPGQSLTLIATANQGSEATYESGFVIDKFPISRPNLTFSTLTVSNMSPEDSSIYLCSVAGQGASNEKLFFGSGTQLSVL.

This rearrangement joins TRBV27 to TRBJ2-7; the D is unclear. The CDR3 is 15 residues long. V lost 2 bases to trimming and J lost 2 bases, with 13 bases between them. The germline V gene has CDR1 MNHEY and CDR2 SMNVEV (reference sequence). Here the CDR3 DNA reads TGTGCCAGCAGTTTACTTGGGTCCACTACCTACGAGCAGTACTTC. Its protein product is CASSLLGSTTYEQYF.

This chain links TRBV30 with TRBJ1-2; D not certain. The CDR3 is made up of 13 amino acids. CDR1 is GTSNPN, CDR2 SVGIG, per germline (reference sequence). The V and J ends lost 0 bases and 7 bases respectively, with 12 bases between them. The CDR3 here is CAWSVGGPLGYTF. DNA for the CDR3: TGTGCCTGGAGTGTCGGCGGCCCCCTTGGCTACACCTTC. The full variable domain, rest sourced from reference TRBV30 and TRBJ1-2, is SQTIHQWPATLVQPVGSPLSLECTVEGTSNPNLYWYRQAAGRGLQLLFYSVGIGQISSEVPQNLSASRPQDRQFILSSKKLLLSDSGFYLCAWSVGGPLGYTFGSGTRLTVV.

The chain combines TRBV29-1 with TRBJ2-3, with D unclear. V was trimmed by 7 bases and J by 6 bases, leaving 20 bases between them. CDR3 length equals 14 residues. Germline assignment: CDR1 SQVTM and CDR2 ANQGSEA. The DNA of the CDR3 is TGCAGCGCACGTCCCCGTTCTCCTGAGGATACGCAGTATTTT. This codes for CSARPRSPEDTQYF.

This chain connects TRBV28 to TRBJ2-1; TRBD1 agrees at 7 bases. Trimming cost V 7 bases and J 8 bases; bases outside gene matches: 11. Germline values: CDR1 MDHEN, CDR2 SYDVKM. The length of the CDR3 is 14 residues. This CDR3 is CASTQGVARDEQFF. The CDR3, as DNA: TGTGCCAGCACGCAGGGGGTAGCAAGGGATGAGCAGTTCTTC.

V is TRBV4-1 and J is TRBJ2-4; TRBD2 matches 14 bases. Germline V lookup: CDR1 MGHRA, CDR2 YSYEKL. The length of the CDR3 is 20 residues. With V trimmed by 0 bases and J by 1 base, 8 bases remained unmatched. CDR3 DNA: TGCGCCAGCAGCCAAGATCCGACTAGCGGGAGGGCTGGGGCCAAAAACATTCAGTACTTC. It is translated as CASSQDPTSGRAGAKNIQYF.

V is TRBV4-1 and J is TRBJ1-1; 11 bases align to TRBD1. This CDR3 is 14 amino acids long. CDR1 MGHRA and CDR2 YSYEKL come from the germline V gene. With V trimmed by 5 bases and J by 5 bases, 4 bases remained unmatched. The CDR3: CASSYGQGATEAFF. CDR3 nucleotides: TGCGCCAGCAGCTATGGACAGGGGGCTACTGAAGCTTTCTTT.

The chain employs TRBV4-2 and TRBJ2-7, with no clear D. Per germline, CDR1 LGHNA and CDR2 YNFKEQ. Trimming shortened V by 4 bases and J by 3 bases, and 10 bases separated the two germline ends. CDR3 size: 13 residues. The DNA for the CDR3 is TGTGCCAGCAGCCCAGGAATGGGCTACGAGCAGTACTTC. It translates to CASSPGMGYEQYF.

The rearrangement joins TRBV7-2 to TRBJ2-1, with D possibly TRBD2 on 5 matching bases. Germline lookup yields CDR1 SGHTA and CDR2 FQGNSA. This CDR3 has 12 amino acids. Trimming stripped 3 bases from V and 10 bases from J, with 10 bases between. This chain's CDR3 is CASSLAGQEQFF. The CDR3 nucleotides read TGTGCCAGCAGCTTGGCGGGCCAGGAGCAGTTCTTC.

This rearrangement joins TRBV7-2 to TRBJ2-3; 8 bases are a match to TRBD2. Unmatched junction bases numbered 2, after V lost 4 bases and J lost 2 bases. The CDR3 covers 14 residues. Per germline, CDR1 SGHTA and CDR2 FQGNSA. The CDR3, as DNA: TGTGCCAGCAGCTGGGGACTAGACACAGATACGCAGTATTTT. Protein product: CASSWGLDTDTQYF.